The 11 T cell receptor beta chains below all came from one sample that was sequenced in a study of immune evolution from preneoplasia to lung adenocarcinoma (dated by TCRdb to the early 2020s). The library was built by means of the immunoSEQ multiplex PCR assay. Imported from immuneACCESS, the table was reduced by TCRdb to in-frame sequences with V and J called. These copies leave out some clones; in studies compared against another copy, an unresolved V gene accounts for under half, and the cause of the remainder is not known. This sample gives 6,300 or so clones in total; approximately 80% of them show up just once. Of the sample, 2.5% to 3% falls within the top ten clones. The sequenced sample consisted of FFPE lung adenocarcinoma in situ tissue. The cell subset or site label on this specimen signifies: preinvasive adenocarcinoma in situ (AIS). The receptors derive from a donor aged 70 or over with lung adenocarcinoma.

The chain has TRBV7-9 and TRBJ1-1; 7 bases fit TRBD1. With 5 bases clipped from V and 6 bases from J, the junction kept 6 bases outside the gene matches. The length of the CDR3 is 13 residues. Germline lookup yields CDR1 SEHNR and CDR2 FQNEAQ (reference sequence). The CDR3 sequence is CASSPTGRAEAFF. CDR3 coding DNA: TGTGCCAGCAGCCCGACAGGGAGGGCTGAAGCTTTCTTT.

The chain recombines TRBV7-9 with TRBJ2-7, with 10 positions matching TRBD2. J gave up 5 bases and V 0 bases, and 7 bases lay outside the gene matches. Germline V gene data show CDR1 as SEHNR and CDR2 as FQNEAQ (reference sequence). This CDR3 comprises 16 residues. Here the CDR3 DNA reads TGTGCCAGCAGCTTAGCGGCTAGCGGGAGTGTAAACGAGCAGTACTTC. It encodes CASSLAASGSVNEQYF.

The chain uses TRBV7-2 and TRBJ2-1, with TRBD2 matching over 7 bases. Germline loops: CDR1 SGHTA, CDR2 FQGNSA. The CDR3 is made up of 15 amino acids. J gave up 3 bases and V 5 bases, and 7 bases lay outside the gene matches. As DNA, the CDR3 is TGTGCCAGCAGCCCCCCTAGCGGCAACTACAATGAGCAGTTCTTC. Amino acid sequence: CASSPPSGNYNEQFF.

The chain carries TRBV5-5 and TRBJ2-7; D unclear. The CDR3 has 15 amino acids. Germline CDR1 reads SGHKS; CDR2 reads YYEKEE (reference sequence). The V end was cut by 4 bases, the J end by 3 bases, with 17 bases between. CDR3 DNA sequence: TGTGCCAGCAGCCTTACAAGTGGTTTACGCTACGAGCAGTACTTC. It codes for CASSLTSGLRYEQYF.

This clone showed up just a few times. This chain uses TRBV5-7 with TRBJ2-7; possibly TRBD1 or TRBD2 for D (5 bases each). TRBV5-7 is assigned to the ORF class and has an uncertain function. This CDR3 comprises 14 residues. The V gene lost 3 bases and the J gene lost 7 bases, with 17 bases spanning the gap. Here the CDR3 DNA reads TGTGCCAGCAGCTACGCCCCCTCCTGGGGGGAGCAGTACTTC. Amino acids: CASSYAPSWGEQYF.

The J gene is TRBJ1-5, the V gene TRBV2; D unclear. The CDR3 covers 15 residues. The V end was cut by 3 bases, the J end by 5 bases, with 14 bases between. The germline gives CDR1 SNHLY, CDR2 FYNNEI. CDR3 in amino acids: CASSESRGVYQPQHF. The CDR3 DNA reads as TGTGCCAGCAGTGAGTCACGGGGTGTTTATCAGCCCCAGCATTTT.

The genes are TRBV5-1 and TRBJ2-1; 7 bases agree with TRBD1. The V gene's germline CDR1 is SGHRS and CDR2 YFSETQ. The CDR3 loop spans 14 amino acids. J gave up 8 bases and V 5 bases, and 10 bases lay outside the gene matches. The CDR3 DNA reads TGCGCCAGCAGGACAAGGGGACAGTGGGATGAGCAGTTCTTC. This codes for CASRTRGQWDEQFF.

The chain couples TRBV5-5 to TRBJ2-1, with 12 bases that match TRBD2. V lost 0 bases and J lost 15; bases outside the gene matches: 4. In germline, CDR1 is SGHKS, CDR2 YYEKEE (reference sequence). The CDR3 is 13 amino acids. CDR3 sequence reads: CASSLGLAGVVFF. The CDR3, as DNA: TGTGCCAGCAGCTTGGGACTAGCGGGAGTGGTGTTCTTC.

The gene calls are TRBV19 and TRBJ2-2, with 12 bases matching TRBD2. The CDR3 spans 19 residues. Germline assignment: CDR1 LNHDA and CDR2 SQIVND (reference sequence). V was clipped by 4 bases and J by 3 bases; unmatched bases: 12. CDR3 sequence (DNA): TGTGCCAGTAGTAAGAGGCTAGCGGGAGGGACGGTATACACCGGGGAGCTGTTTTTT. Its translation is CASSKRLAGGTVYTGELFF. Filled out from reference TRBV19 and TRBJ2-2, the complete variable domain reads DGGITQSPKYLFRKEGQNVTLSCEQNLNHDAMYWYRQDPGQGLRLIYYSQIVNDFQKGDIAEGYSVSREKKESFPLTVTSAQKNPTAFYLCASSKRLAGGTVYTGELFFGEGSRLTVL.

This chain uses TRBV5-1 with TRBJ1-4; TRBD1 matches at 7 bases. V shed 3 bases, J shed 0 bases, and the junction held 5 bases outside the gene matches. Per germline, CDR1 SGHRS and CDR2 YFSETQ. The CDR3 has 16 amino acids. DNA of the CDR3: TGCGCCAGCAGCTGGACGGGACAGACAACTAATGAAAAACTGTTTTTT. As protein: CASSWTGQTTNEKLFF.

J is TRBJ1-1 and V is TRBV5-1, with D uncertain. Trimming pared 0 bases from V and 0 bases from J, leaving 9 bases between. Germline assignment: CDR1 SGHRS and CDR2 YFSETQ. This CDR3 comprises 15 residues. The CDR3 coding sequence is TGCGCCAGCAGCTTGGGTTTGAGGATGAACACTGAAGCTTTCTTT. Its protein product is CASSLGLRMNTEAFF. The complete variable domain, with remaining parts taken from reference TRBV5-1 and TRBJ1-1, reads KAGVTQTPRYLIKTRGQQVTLSCSPISGHRSVSWYQQTPGQGLQFLFEYFSETQRNKGNFPGRFSGRQFSNSRSEMNVSTLELGDSALYLCASSLGLRMNTEAFFGQGTRLTVV.